This TCR beta chain was recovered during a study of blood T cell repertoires in COVID-19. Trimming removed 0 bases from V and 1 base from J, with 12 bases in between. The CDR3 runs to 16 residues. The germline CDR1 and CDR2 sequences are LGHDT and YNNKEL (reference sequence). Some clones are missing from TCRdb's copy, which holds only in-frame ones; the method was immunoSEQ multiplex PCR. The data hold under 400,000 clones, with about 86% observed a single time. This chain connects TRBV3-1 (or the pseudogene TRBV3-2) to TRBJ1-2; D uncertain. The sequence was collected from a woman between 40 and 50 years old with acute COVID-19. The specimen sequenced was PBMCs or T cells enriched from blood (not recorded which). This CDR3 is CASSQDLTLVNYGYTF. Here the CDR3 DNA reads TGTGCCAGCAGCCAAGATTTGACACTGGTTAACTATGGCTACACCTTC.